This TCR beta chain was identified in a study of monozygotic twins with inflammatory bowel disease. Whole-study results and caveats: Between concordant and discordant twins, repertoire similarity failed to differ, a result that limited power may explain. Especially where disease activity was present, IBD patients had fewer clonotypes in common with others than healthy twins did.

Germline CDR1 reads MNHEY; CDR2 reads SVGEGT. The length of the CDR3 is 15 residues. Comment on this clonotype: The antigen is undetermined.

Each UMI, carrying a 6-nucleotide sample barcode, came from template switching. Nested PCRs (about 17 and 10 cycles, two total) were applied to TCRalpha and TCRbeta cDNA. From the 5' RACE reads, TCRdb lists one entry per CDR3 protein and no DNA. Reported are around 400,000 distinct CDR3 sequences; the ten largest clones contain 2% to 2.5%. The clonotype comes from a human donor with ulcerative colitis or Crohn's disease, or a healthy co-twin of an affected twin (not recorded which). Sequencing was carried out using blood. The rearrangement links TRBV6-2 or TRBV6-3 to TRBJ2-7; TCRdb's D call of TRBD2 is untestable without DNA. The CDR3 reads CASSYRLAGSYEQYF.